Below, one TCR beta chain is given with its context. Its cognate antigen is unknown. This entry belongs to a study of T cells expressing NK-cell markers. The overall study: Sorted CD3+CD56+NKG2C+, CD3+CD56+NKG2C- and CD3+CD56-NKG2C+ T cells provided the TCR beta repertoires. Sequencing covered eight donors, seven HCMV-seropositive and one seronegative.

Reprocessing the 5' RACE reads, TCRdb reports a single entry for every CDR3 protein and omits DNA. The sample spans roughly 23,000 distinct CDR3 sequences; the ten largest clones claim roughly 58%. Study-level findings and limits: Dominant NKG2C+ clonotypes were found to form about 1.0-7.5% of CD8+ T cells in more than five donors.

Germline V gene sequence: CDR1 MNHEY, CDR2 SVGEGT. This CDR3 contains 15 residues. Sequenced sample: blood T cells: a sorted CD56 or NKG2C T cell subset, CD4+ or CD8+ T cells, or bulk PBMC T cells (not recorded which). The sequence came from a man aged 18-69 years in good health. V is TRBV6-2 or TRBV6-3 and J is TRBJ2-5; the TRBD2 assignment by TCRdb is unverifiable without DNA. CDR3 region: CASSPGLADQETQYF.